These 25 T cell receptor beta chains share one sample of origin, sequenced in a study of T-cell reconstitution after alpha-beta-depleted transplantation in children. The TCRbeta library incorporated unique molecular identifiers. MiXCR, run by TCRdb on the PCR reads, gives a single entry per CDR3 protein. Seen here are roughly 500,000 distinct CDR3 sequences, roughly an eighth observed once, and the top ten hold 4.5% to 6%. The input for sequencing was PBMCs from the stem cell graft donor, taken from the stem cell graft. These TCRs come from a human donor who donated a stem cell graft to a child with combined immunodeficiency.

This sequence joins TRBV10-3 and TRBJ2-5; D is unresolved. CDR1 ENHRY and CDR2 SYGVKD come from the germline V gene. The V end lost 7 bases, the J end lost 2 bases, and 11 bases lay between the germline ends. The CDR3 length is 13 residues. The CDR3 here is CAINTVRQETQYF. The CDR3 nucleotides are TGTGCCATCAATACCGTACGGCAAGAGACCCAGTACTTC.

V and J are TRBV10-3 and TRBJ2-7; 9 bases match TRBD1. The V gene end was trimmed by 3 bases and the J gene end by 5 bases; junction bases not matched to a gene: 14. The CDR3 covers 17 residues. CDR1 is ENHRY and CDR2 is SYGVKD in the germline V gene. CDR3 residues: CAISDSMTGTGRDEQYF. CDR3 coding DNA: TGTGCCATCAGTGACTCTATGACCGGGACAGGGCGAGACGAGCAGTACTTC.

The chain joins TRBV20-1 to TRBJ1-5; no firm D call. V lost 0 bases to trimming and J lost 6 bases, with 12 bases between them. Germline assignment: CDR1 DFQATT and CDR2 SNEGSKA (reference sequence). The CDR3 extends over 14 amino acids. CDR3 in DNA: TGCAGTGCTAGAGATCGAGGCGCGGGTCAGCCCCAGCATTTT. Translation gives CSARDRGAGQPQHF.

This clonotype was seen only a few times. The chain has TRBV6-2 or TRBV6-3 and TRBJ2-1, with TRBD1 matching over 7 bases. The length of the CDR3 is 16 residues. The trim removed 0 bases at V and 3 bases at J, leaving 5 bases unmatched. Germline V gene sequence: CDR1 MNHEY, CDR2 SVGEGT. The CDR3 protein is CASSYSTGESYNEQFF. CDR3 coding DNA: TGTGCCAGCAGTTACTCCACAGGGGAGAGCTACAATGAGCAGTTCTTC.

The table lists this clonotype with a few counts. V usage is TRBV7-8 and J usage is TRBJ2-2; no clear D gene. The CDR3 spans 16 residues. From germline, CDR1 is SGHVS and CDR2 FQNEAQ. Trimming pared 5 bases from V and 1 base from J, leaving 14 bases between. Here the CDR3 reads CASSLGRHGNTGELFF. In nucleotides, the CDR3 is TGTGCCAGCAGCCTAGGGCGACACGGGAACACCGGGGAGCTGTTTTTT.

This clonotype was detected ten times or more. This chain joins TRBV12-3 or TRBV12-4 and TRBJ2-4; 7 nucleotides align to TRBD2. After removal of 6 bases from V and 0 bases from J, the junction contained 5 bases not matched to a gene. The CDR3 length is 15 residues. The CDR3 DNA reads as TGTGCCAGCAGGTCCCTAGCGGTAGCCAAAAACATTCAGTACTTC. Protein: CASRSLAVAKNIQYF.

This clonotype has a count of ten or more. J is TRBJ2-1 and V is TRBV15, with unresolved D. Germline-derived CDR1 and CDR2 are LNHNV and YYDKDF (reference sequence). CDR3 length equals 12 residues. V lost 5 bases and J 8 bases, leaving 10 bases between the germline ends. The CDR3 spells CATSLWLDEQFF. The CDR3 DNA reads as TGTGCCACCAGCCTCTGGTTGGATGAGCAGTTCTTC.

This clonotype was counted many times. The chain combines TRBV12-3 or TRBV12-4 with TRBJ2-1; D is unclear. Deletions cut 5 bases from V and 4 bases from J, with 9 bases between. CDR3 length equals 13 residues. In DNA form, the CDR3 reads TGTGCCAGCAGTCAGGACGGGTACAATGAGCAGTTCTTC. This translates into CASSQDGYNEQFF.

This clonotype was detected a few times. This CDR3 is CSATRALGDADTQYF. In nucleotides, the CDR3 is TGCAGCGCCACGAGGGCATTGGGGGATGCAGATACGCAGTATTTT. The V gene is TRBV29-1, the J gene TRBJ2-3, with D possibly being TRBD1 or TRBD2 (5 bases each). Germline V CDR1 and CDR2: SQVTM, ANQGSEA. Between the trimmed V and J ends, which lost 7 bases and 4 bases, there was a span of 21 bases. The CDR3 extends over 15 amino acids.

This clonotype was found many times. This rearrangement joins TRBV14 to TRBJ1-2; TRBD1 matches at 7 bases. The trim removed 5 bases at V and 2 bases at J, leaving 2 bases unmatched. CDR1 SGHDN and CDR2 FVKESK come from the germline V gene. This CDR3 spans 13 amino acids. Here the CDR3 DNA reads TGTGCCAGCAGCGGGGGACAGAACTATGGCTACACCTTC. The encoded protein is CASSGGQNYGYTF.

The chain recombines TRBV20-1 with TRBJ2-1, with 10 bases fitting TRBD1. Germline V gene lookup returns CDR1 DFQATT and CDR2 SNEGSKA (reference sequence). Losses at the gene ends were 1 base for V and 6 bases for J; bases not matched to a gene: 27. This CDR3 has 22 amino acids. This CDR3 reads CSARGGGRTGGSMVAVGNEQFF. The CDR3 nucleotides are TGCAGTGCTAGAGGAGGCGGCAGGACAGGGGGATCTATGGTAGCGGTAGGCAATGAGCAGTTCTTC.

There are many counts of this clonotype. The chain employs TRBV20-1 and TRBJ2-3; 8 positions match TRBD2. The CDR3 has 13 amino acids. Germline V gene data show CDR1 as DFQATT and CDR2 as SNEGSKA (reference sequence). Losses at the gene ends were 5 bases for V and 4 bases for J; bases not matched to a gene: 5. CDR3 amino acids: CSAANSGADTQYF. The CDR3 DNA is TGCAGTGCTGCGAATAGCGGGGCAGATACGCAGTATTTT.

This clonotype was seen more than once but under ten times. The rearrangement uses TRBV6-2 or TRBV6-3 and TRBJ2-2, with a possible D match to TRBD2 (5 bases). The CDR3 is 13 amino acids. The germline CDR1 and CDR2 sequences are MNHEY and SVGEGT. V dropped 6 bases and J dropped 5 bases, with 10 bases sitting between them. CDR3 loop: CASSSGETGELFF. CDR3 sequence (DNA): TGTGCCAGCAGCTCCGGGGAGACCGGGGAGCTGTTTTTT.

The CDR3 DNA is TGTGCCAGCAGCGGACTAGCGGGGGGTTACACGGATACGCAGTATTTT. This translates into CASSGLAGGYTDTQYF. The chain is built from TRBV9 and TRBJ2-3, with TRBD2 matching 13 bases. Trimming at V came to 3 bases and at J to 6 bases, leaving 7 bases not matched to a gene. CDR3 length equals 16 residues. The germline CDR1 and CDR2 sequences are SGDLS and YYNGEE.

The V and J genes are TRBV6-1 and TRBJ2-2, with D maybe TRBD1 (6 bases). Germline CDR1 is MNHNS and CDR2 is SASEGT. CDR3 length: 15 amino acids. Deletions cut 6 bases from V and 1 base from J, with 12 bases between. CDR3 nucleotide sequence: TGTGCCAGCAGCGTGCTACAGGGGAACACCGGGGAGCTGTTTTTT. Amino acid sequence: CASSVLQGNTGELFF.

This clonotype was seen ten or more times. The gene calls are TRBV7-7 and TRBJ2-1, with 9 bases aligning to TRBD2. The length of the CDR3 is 15 residues. With V trimmed by 5 bases and J by 10 bases, 12 bases remained unmatched. Germline CDR1 and CDR2: SSHAT and FNYEAQ (reference sequence). DNA for the CDR3: TGTGCCAGCAGCCTTAGCGGGAGCCGGCGGGAAGAGCAGTTCTTC. This codes for CASSLSGSRREEQFF.

The rearrangement uses TRBV19 and TRBJ2-3, with D unclear. V was cut by 6 bases and J by 5 bases, with 6 bases left in between. The CDR3 length is 11 residues. Per germline, CDR1 LNHDA and CDR2 SQIVND (reference sequence). Here the CDR3 reads CASSDLDTQYF. In DNA, the CDR3 is TGTGCCAGTAGCGATCTAGATACGCAGTATTTT.

This clonotype was counted at least ten times. This sequence joins TRBV12-3 or TRBV12-4 and TRBJ1-1, with 7 bases identical to TRBD1. The CDR3 sequence is 14 residues long. The V segment lost 1 base and the J segment 4 bases; nucleotides outside the gene matches: 3. The CDR3 coding sequence is TGTGCCAGCAGTTTAGTCCCAGGGGGCACTGAAGCTTTCTTT. Protein: CASSLVPGGTEAFF.

Note on this clonotype: A read error may explain this, as a much larger clone is one base away. This chain connects TRBV4-3 to TRBJ2-3, with 8 bases identical to TRBD2. J was trimmed by 5 bases and V by 3 bases; bases with no gene match: 10. This CDR3 region has 16 residues. Per the germline V gene, CDR1 is LGHNA and CDR2 is YSLEER. This CDR3 is CASSHLLAARVDTQYF. The CDR3, as DNA: TGCGCCAGCAGCCACCTACTAGCGGCACGGGTAGATACGCAGTATTTT.

This clonotype appeared a few times. The chain links TRBV6-5 to TRBJ2-7; D is perhaps TRBD2 (6 bases). Trimming took 2 bases from V and 1 from J, leaving 18 bases between them. The length of the CDR3 is 17 residues. Germline V gene lookup returns CDR1 MNHEY and CDR2 SVGAGI. The CDR3 sequence is CASSYANWGTSSYEQYF. The CDR3 region has the DNA TGTGCCAGCAGTTACGCTAATTGGGGGACTTCTTCCTACGAGCAGTACTTC.

This clonotype was counted ten times or more. This rearrangement joins TRBV20-1 to TRBJ2-7; 8 bases align to TRBD2. V dropped 3 bases and J dropped 7; count of bases not matched to a gene: 14. CDR3 length equals 15 residues. From germline, CDR1 is DFQATT and CDR2 SNEGSKA (reference sequence). In DNA, the CDR3 is TGCAGTGCTAGGCCACCGGGACTAGATTCGGGTGAGCAGTACTTC. Translating it yields CSARPPGLDSGEQYF.

This sequence joins TRBV7-2 and TRBJ2-7; D might be TRBD1 or TRBD2, each matching 5 bases. This CDR3 contains 14 residues. V gave up 5 bases and J gave up 3 bases, with 14 bases separating them. Germline values: CDR1 SGHTA, CDR2 FQGNSA. The CDR3 DNA reads as TGTGCCAGCAGCATGGGACGGAGCAACTACGAGCAGTACTTC. Protein: CASSMGRSNYEQYF.

The table lists this clonotype with many counts. The CDR3 DNA reads TGCGCCAGCAGCTTGGACGGTTTTAGCACTGAAGCTTTCTTT. This sequence encodes CASSLDGFSTEAFF. The chain uses TRBV5-1 and TRBJ1-1; D gene unclear. The CDR3 consists of 14 residues. Trimming cost V 0 bases and J 4 bases, with 10 bases left between them. Per germline, CDR1 SGHRS and CDR2 YFSETQ.

This clonotype was counted many times. This chain connects TRBV5-1 to TRBJ2-7, with D possibly TRBD1 on 8 matching bases. V lost 3 bases and J 3 bases, leaving 16 bases between the germline ends. Germline V lookup: CDR1 SGHRS, CDR2 YFSETQ. The CDR3 consists of 15 residues. The CDR3, as DNA: TGCGCCAGCAGCTCGGACAGGGAGGGCATCTACGAGCAGTACTTC. It codes for CASSSDREGIYEQYF.

This clonotype was picked up a small number of times. This chain links TRBV25-1 with TRBJ2-7; no clear D. CDR1 and CDR2 (germline): MGHDK, SYGVNS. This CDR3 comprises 10 residues. With 8 bases removed from V and 5 bases from J, the gap between germline ends came to 7 bases. The CDR3 DNA reads TGTGCCAGCGGCCATCACGAGCAGTACTTC. Translating it yields CASGHHEQYF.